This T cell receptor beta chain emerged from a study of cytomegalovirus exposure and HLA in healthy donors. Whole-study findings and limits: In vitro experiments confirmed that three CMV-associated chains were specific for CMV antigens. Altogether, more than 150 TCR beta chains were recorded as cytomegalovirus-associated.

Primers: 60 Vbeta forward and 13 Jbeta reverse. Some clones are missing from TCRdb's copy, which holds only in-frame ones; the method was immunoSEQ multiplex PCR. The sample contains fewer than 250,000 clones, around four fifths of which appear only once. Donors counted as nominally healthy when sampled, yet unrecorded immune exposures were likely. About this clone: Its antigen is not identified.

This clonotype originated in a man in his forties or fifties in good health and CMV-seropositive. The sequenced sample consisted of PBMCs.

Here the CDR3 reads CASSVDTGSHYGYTF. DNA for the CDR3: TGTGCCAGCAGCGTAGACACGGGATCTCACTATGGCTACACCTTC. The chain is built from TRBV9 and TRBJ1-2; D gene ambiguous. V was cut by 0 bases and J by 3 bases, with 12 bases left in between. This CDR3 is built from 15 residues. Germline values: CDR1 SGDLS, CDR2 YYNGEE.